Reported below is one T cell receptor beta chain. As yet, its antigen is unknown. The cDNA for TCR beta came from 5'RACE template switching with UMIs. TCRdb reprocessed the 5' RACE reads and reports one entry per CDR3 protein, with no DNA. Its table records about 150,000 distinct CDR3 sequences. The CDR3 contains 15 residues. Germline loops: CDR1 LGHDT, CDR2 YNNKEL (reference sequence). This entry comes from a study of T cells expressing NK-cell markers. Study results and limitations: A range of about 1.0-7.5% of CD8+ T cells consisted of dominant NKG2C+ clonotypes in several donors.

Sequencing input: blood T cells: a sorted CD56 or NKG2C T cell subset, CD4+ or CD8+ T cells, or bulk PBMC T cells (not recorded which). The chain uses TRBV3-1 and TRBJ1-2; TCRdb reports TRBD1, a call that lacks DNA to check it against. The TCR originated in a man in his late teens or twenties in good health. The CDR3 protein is CASSPTRTGVYGYTF.